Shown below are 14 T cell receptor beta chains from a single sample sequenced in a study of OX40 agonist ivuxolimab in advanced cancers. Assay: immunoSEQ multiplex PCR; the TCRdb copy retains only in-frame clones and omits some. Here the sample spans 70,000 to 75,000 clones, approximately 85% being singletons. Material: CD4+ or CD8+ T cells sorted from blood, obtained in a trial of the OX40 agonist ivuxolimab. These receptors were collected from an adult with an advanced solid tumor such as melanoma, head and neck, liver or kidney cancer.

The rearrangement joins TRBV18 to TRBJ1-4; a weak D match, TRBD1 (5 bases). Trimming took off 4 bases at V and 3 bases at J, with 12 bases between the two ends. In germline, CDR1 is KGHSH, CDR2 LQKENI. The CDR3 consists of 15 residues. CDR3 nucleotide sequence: TGTGCCAGCTCACGTTACAGGACCTCTAATGAAAAACTGTTTTTT. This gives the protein CASSRYRTSNEKLFF.

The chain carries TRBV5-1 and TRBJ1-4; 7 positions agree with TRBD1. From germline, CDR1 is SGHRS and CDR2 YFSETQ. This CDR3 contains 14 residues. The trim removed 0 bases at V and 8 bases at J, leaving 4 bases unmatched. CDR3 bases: TGCGCCAGCAGCTTGGGACAGGGATACGAAAAACTGTTTTTT. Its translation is CASSLGQGYEKLFF. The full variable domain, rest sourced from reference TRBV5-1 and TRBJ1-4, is KAGVTQTPRYLIKTRGQQVTLSCSPISGHRSVSWYQQTPGQGLQFLFEYFSETQRNKGNFPGRFSGRQFSNSRSEMNVSTLELGDSALYLCASSLGQGYEKLFFGSGTQLSVL.

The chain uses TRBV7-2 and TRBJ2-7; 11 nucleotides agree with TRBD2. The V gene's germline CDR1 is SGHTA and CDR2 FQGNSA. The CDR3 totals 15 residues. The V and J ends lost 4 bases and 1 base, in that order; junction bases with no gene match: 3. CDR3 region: CASSSLAGGSYEQYF. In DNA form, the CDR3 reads TGTGCCAGCAGCTCCTTAGCGGGAGGGTCCTACGAGCAGTACTTC.

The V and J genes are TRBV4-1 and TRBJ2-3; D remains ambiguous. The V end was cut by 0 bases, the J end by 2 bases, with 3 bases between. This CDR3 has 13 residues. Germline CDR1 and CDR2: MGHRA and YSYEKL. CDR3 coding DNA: TGCGCCAGCAGCCAAGAGGCCACAGATACGCAGTATTTT. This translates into CASSQEATDTQYF.

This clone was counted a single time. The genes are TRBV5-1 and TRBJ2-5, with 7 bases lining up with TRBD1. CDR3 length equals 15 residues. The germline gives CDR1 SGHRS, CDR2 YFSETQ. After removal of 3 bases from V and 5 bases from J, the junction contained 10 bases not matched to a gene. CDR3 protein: CASSYMLGQTETQYF. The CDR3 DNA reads TGCGCCAGCAGCTATATGCTGGGACAGACGGAGACCCAGTACTTC.

CDR3 region: CASSFGTGGTEAFF. The CDR3, as DNA: TGCGCCAGCAGCTTCGGGACAGGGGGGACTGAAGCTTTCTTT. This chain uses TRBV5-1 with TRBJ1-1; the match to TRBD1 covers 11 bases. Germline loops: CDR1 SGHRS, CDR2 YFSETQ. The ends lost 2 bases at V and 5 bases at J; junction bases unmatched: 2. The CDR3 length is 14 residues.

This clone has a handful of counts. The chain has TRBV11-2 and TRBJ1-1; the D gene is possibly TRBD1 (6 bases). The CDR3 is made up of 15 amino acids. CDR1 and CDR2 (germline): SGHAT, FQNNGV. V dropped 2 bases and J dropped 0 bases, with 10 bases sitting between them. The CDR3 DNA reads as TGTGCCAGCAGCTTATCGGACAGCCTGAACACTGAAGCTTTCTTT. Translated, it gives CASSLSDSLNTEAFF.

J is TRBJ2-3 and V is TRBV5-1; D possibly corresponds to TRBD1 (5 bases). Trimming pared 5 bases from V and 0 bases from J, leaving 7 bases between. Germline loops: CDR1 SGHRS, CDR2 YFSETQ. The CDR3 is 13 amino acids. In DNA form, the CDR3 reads TGCGCCAGCAGACCAGGGAGCACAGATACGCAGTATTTT. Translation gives CASRPGSTDTQYF.

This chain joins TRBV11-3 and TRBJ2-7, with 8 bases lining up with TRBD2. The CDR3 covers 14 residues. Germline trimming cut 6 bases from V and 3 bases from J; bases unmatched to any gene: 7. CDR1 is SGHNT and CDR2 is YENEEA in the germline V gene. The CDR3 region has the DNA TGTGCCAGCAGTTACGGGGGGGTAAGCTACGAGCAGTACTTC. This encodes CASSYGGVSYEQYF.

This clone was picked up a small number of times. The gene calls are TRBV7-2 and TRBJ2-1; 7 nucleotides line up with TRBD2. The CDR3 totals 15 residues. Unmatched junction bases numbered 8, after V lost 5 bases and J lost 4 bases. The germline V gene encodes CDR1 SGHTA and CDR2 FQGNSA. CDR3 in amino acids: CASSPSGTKYNEQFF. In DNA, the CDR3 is TGTGCCAGCAGCCCCTCCGGGACTAAATACAATGAGCAGTTCTTC. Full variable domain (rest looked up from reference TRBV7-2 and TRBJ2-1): GAGVSQSPSNKVTEKGKDVELRCDPISGHTALYWYRQSLGQGLEFLIYFQGNSAPDKSGLPSDRFSAERTGGSVSTLTIQRTQQEDSAVYLCASSPSGTKYNEQFFGPGTRLTVL.

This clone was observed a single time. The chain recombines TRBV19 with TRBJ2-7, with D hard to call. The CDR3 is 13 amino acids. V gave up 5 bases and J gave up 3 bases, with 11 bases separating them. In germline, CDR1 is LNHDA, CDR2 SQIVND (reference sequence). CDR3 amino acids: CASSGQVYYEQYF. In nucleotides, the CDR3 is TGTGCCAGTAGTGGCCAGGTTTACTACGAGCAGTACTTC.

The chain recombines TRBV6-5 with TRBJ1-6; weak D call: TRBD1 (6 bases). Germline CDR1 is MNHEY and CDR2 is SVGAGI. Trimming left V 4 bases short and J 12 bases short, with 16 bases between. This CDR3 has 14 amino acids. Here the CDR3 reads CASSLRSTGLPLHF. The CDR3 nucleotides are TGTGCCAGCAGTTTACGTTCCACAGGGTTACCCCTCCACTTT.

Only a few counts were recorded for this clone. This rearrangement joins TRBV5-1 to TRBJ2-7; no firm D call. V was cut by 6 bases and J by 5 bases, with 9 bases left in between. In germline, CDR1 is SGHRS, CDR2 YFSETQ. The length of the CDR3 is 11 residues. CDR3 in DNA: TGCGCCAGCAAAGGCAGAGACGAGCAGTACTTC. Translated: CASKGRDEQYF. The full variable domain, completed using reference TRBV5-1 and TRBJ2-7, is KAGVTQTPRYLIKTRGQQVTLSCSPISGHRSVSWYQQTPGQGLQFLFEYFSETQRNKGNFPGRFSGRQFSNSRSEMNVSTLELGDSALYLCASKGRDEQYFGPGTRLTVT.

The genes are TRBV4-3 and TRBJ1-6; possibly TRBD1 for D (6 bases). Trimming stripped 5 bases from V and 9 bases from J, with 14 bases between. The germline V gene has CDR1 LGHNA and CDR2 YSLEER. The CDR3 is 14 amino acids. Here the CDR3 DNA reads TGCGCCAGCAGCAGAGGGGGTAGGGGTTCACCCCTCCACTTT. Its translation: CASSRGGRGSPLHF.